Sequencing of this TCR beta chain was carried out in a study of blood T cell repertoires in COVID-19. Sequencing was performed with immunoSEQ multiplex PCR; in TCRdb, only in-frame clones are kept and a portion is missing. This table has under 250,000 clones, approximately 85% appearing once. The trim removed 4 bases at V and 4 bases at J, leaving 4 bases unmatched. This CDR3 has 15 residues. Per the germline V gene, CDR1 is LGHNT and CDR2 is FRNRAP. Categorization into cohorts depended on clinical history that participants reported. The sequencing sample was made of PBMCs or T cells enriched from blood (not recorded which). The rearrangement joins TRBV12-5 to TRBJ1-5; 10 bases fit TRBD1. This receptor was identified in a woman aged 50 to 60 with acute COVID-19. Written as DNA, the CDR3 is TGTGCTAGTGGTTCCTGGGACAGGGGAAATCAGCCCCAGCATTTT. It specifies CASGSWDRGNQPQHF. Combining the CDR3 with reference TRBV12-5 and TRBJ1-5 gives the whole variable domain DARVTQTPRHKVTEMGQEVTMRCQPILGHNTVFWYRQTMMQGLELLAYFRNRAPLDDSGMPKDRFSAEMPDATLATLKIQPSEPRDSAVYFCASGSWDRGNQPQHFGDGTRLSIL.